These 9 T cell receptor beta chains were all obtained from the same sample, sequenced in a study of blood T cell repertoires in COVID-19. Sequencing was performed with immunoSEQ multiplex PCR; in TCRdb, only in-frame clones are kept and a portion is missing. The sample includes about 240,000 clones, around 86% of them seen just once. The sample taken for sequencing was peripheral blood. Every receptor here comes from a man at least 80 years old with acute or convalescent COVID-19.

This clone has a handful of counts. The V gene is TRBV19, the J gene TRBJ1-4, with TRBD1 as a possible D gene (6 bases). The CDR3 extends over 13 amino acids. V shed 8 bases and J shed 8 bases, with 15 bases lying between them. CDR1 is LNHDA and CDR2 is SQIVND in the germline V gene (reference sequence). The CDR3 DNA sequence: TGTGCCAGTCAGCTCCAGGGGATCGAAAAACTGTTTTTT. It translates to CASQLQGIEKLFF.

The chain is built from TRBV24-1 and TRBJ2-7; the D is unclear. The V and J ends lost 11 bases and 4 bases respectively, with 8 bases between them. The CDR3 runs to 10 residues. Looked up from germline, CDR1 is KGHDR and CDR2 is SFDVKD. The CDR3 loop reads CAIIQYEQYF. The CDR3 bases are TGTGCCATCATTCAGTACGAGCAGTACTTC.

The genes are TRBV28 and TRBJ2-5, with D perhaps matching TRBD1 (5 bases). The V gene lost 5 bases and the J gene lost 5 bases, with 12 bases spanning the gap. Germline V gene lookup returns CDR1 MDHEN and CDR2 SYDVKM. The CDR3 is 13 amino acids. The CDR3 region is CASSPGQGETQYF. The DNA for the CDR3 is TGTGCCAGCAGTCCCGGACAAGGGGAGACCCAGTACTTC.

The genes are TRBV5-1 and TRBJ1-1; maybe TRBD1 (5 bases). In germline, CDR1 is SGHRS, CDR2 YFSETQ. There are 13 residues in the CDR3. Trimming left V 3 bases short and J 3 bases short, with 9 bases between. The DNA of the CDR3 is TGCGCCAGCAGCTGGGGGGGAGACACTGAAGCTTTCTTT. As protein: CASSWGGDTEAFF.

The chain links TRBV6-5 to TRBJ1-4; D might be TRBD1 (6 bases). V was cut by 7 bases and J by 10 bases, with 16 bases left in between. Per germline, CDR1 MNHEY and CDR2 SVGAGI. The CDR3 is 13 amino acids. The CDR3 sequence: CASIREFRGKLFF. The CDR3, as DNA: TGTGCCAGCATCCGGGAATTCAGGGGAAAACTGTTTTTT.

The CDR3 nucleotides are TGTGCCAGCAGCCGGCCCTTGAGCGGGAGGGCCAGTGAGCAGTTCTTC. Its protein product is CASSRPLSGRASEQFF. The gene calls are TRBV3-1 (or the pseudogene TRBV3-2) and TRBJ2-1; 10 bases agree with TRBD2. CDR1 and CDR2 from the germline V gene are LGHDT and YNNKEL (reference sequence). This CDR3 region has 16 residues. With 4 bases clipped from V and 9 bases from J, the junction kept 12 bases outside the gene matches.

The chain employs TRBV9 and TRBJ2-5; the D is unclear. CDR1 and CDR2 (germline): SGDLS, YYNGEE. The CDR3 length is 14 residues. Trimming pared 0 bases from V and 4 bases from J, leaving 10 bases between. CDR3 sequence (DNA): TGTGCCAGCAGCGTAGACCAGGTCGTAGAGACCCAGTACTTC. It is translated as CASSVDQVVETQYF.

This chain links TRBV2 with TRBJ2-1; the D is unclear. Between the trimmed V and J ends, which lost 5 bases and 8 bases, there was a span of 10 bases. The germline CDR1 and CDR2 sequences are SNHLY and FYNNEI. The CDR3 contains 12 residues. CDR3 region: CASSMTGHEQFF. The CDR3 DNA follows: TGTGCCAGCAGTATGACGGGTCATGAGCAGTTCTTC.

The rearrangement joins TRBV19 to TRBJ2-2; D perhaps matches TRBD2 (6 bases). V was trimmed by 7 bases and J by 3 bases, leaving 15 bases between them. In germline, CDR1 is LNHDA, CDR2 SQIVND (reference sequence). The CDR3 consists of 15 residues. CDR3 coding DNA: TGTGCCAGTACCTTACCCGGGAGAGACACCGGGGAGCTGTTTTTT. This encodes CASTLPGRDTGELFF.